This T cell receptor beta chain comes out of a study of identical twins. This CDR3 region has 19 residues. The germline V gene has CDR1 SGHDT and CDR2 YYEEEE. V trimming: 3 bases; J trimming: 0 bases; junction bases outside the gene matches: 12. TCRdb re-derived calls from the 5' RACE reads in MiXCR, one entry per CDR3 protein. Among some 500,000 distinct CDR3 sequences listed, 13% to 15% were seen once. These data were also reused for a study on yellow fever vaccine responses in identical twins.

This chain connects TRBV5-6 to TRBJ2-6; 7 bases match TRBD1. This clonotype was obtained from a woman in her late teens or twenties in good health. The sequenced sample was CD4+ T cells sorted from blood. The CDR3 sequence is CASSSLPGTDSSGANVLTF. The CDR3 DNA reads as TGTGCCAGCAGCTCCCTGCCCGGGACAGACAGCTCTGGGGCCAACGTCCTGACTTTC.